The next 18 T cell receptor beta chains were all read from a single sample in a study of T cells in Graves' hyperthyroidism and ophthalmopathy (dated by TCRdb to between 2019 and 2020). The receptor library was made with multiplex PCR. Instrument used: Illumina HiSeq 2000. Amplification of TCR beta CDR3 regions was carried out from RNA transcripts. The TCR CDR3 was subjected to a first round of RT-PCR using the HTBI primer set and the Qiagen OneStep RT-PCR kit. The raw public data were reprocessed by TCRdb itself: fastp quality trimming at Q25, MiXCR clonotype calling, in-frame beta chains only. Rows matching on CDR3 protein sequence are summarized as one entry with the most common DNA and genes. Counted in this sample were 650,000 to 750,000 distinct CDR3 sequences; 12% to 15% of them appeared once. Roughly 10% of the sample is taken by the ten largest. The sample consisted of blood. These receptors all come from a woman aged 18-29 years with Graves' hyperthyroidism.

The chain's CDR3 is CATRVGGGSVGEQFF. Here the CDR3 DNA reads TGTGCCACCAGGGTGGGTGGGGGGTCCGTGGGTGAGCAGTTCTTC. V gene TRBV6-1 combines with J gene TRBJ2-1; possibly TRBD2 for D (6 bases). The germline V gene encodes CDR1 MNHNS and CDR2 SASEGT. The CDR3 spans 15 residues. V dropped 10 bases and J dropped 9 bases, with 25 bases sitting between them.

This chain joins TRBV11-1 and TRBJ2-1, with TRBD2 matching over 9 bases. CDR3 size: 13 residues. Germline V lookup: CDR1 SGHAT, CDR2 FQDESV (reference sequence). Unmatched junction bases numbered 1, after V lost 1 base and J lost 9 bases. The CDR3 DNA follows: TGTGCCAGCAGCTTAGTTAGCGGGAGTGAGCAGTTCTTC. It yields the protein CASSLVSGSEQFF.

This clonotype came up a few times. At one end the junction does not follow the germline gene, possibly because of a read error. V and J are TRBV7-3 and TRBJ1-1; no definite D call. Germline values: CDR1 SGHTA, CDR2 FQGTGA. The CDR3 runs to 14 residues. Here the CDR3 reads CASSHGSPNTEALF. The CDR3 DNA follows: TGTGCCAGCAGCCACGGTAGCCCGAACACTGAAGCTCTCTTT.

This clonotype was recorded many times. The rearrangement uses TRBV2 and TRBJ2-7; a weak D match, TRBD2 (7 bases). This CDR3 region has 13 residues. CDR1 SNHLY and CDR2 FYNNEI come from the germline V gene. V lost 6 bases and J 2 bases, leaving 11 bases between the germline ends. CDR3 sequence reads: CASSRGAAYEQYF. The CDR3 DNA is TGTGCCAGCAGCCGGGGGGCTGCCTACGAGCAGTACTTC. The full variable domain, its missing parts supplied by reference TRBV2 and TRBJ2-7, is EPEVTQTPSHQVTQMGQEVILRCVPISNHLYFYWYRQILGQKVEFLVSFYNNEISEKSEIFDDQFSVERPDGSNFTLKIRSTKLEDSAMYFCASSRGAAYEQYFGPGTRLTVT.

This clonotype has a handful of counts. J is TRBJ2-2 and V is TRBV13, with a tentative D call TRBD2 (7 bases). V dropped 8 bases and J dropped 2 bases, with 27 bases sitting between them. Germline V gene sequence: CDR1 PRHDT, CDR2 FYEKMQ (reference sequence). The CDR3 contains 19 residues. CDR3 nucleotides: TGTGCCAGCTTACCCCGTGGGGGGGCAGGGGAACATAACACCGGGGAGCTGTTTTTT. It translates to CASLPRGGAGEHNTGELFF.

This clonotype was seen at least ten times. The CDR3 region has the DNA TGTGCCAGCAGTCCGGTGCCGGGGGGCACCTACGAGCAGTACTTC. It yields the protein CASSPVPGGTYEQYF. The chain uses TRBV28 and TRBJ2-7; the D gene is possibly TRBD2 (7 bases). The length of the CDR3 is 15 residues. The germline V gene has CDR1 MDHEN and CDR2 SYDVKM. Trimming cost V 5 bases and J 2 bases, with 16 bases left between them. Full variable domain (remainder filled in from reference TRBV28 and TRBJ2-7): DVKVTQSSRYLVKRTGEKVFLECVQDMDHENMFWYRQDPGLGLRLIYFSYDVKMKEKGDIPEGYSVSREKKERFSLILESASTNQTSMYLCASSPVPGGTYEQYFGPGTRLTVT.

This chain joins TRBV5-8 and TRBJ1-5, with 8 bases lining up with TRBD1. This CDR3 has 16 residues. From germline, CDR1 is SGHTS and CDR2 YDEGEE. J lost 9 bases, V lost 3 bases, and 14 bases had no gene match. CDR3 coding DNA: TGTGCCAGCAGCTCCGAGGCGGGGCAGGGGGCGAGGCCCCAGCATTTT. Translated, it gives CASSSEAGQGARPQHF.

This chain's CDR3 is CAWSPAPRLAPPVNEQFF. The CDR3 coding sequence is TGTGCCTGGAGCCCAGCCCCCAGGCTAGCTCCCCCAGTCAATGAGCAGTTCTTC. The chain links TRBV30 to TRBJ2-1; the D gene is possibly TRBD2 (5 bases). With 3 bases removed from V and 6 bases from J, the gap between germline ends came to 27 bases. Germline CDR1 GTSNPN, CDR2 SVGIG (reference sequence). The CDR3 consists of 18 residues.

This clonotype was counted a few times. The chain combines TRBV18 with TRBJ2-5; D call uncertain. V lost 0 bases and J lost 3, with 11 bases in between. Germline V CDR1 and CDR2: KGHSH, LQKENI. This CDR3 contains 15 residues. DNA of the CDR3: TGTGCCAGCTCACCACCGGGCAGTTTAAAAGAGACCCAGTACTTC. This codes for CASSPPGSLKETQYF.

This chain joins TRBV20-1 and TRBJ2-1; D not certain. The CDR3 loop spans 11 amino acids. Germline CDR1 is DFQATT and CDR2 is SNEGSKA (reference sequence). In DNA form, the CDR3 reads TGCACCCCACTCCGATGGGATGAGCAGTTCTTC. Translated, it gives CTPLRWDEQFF.

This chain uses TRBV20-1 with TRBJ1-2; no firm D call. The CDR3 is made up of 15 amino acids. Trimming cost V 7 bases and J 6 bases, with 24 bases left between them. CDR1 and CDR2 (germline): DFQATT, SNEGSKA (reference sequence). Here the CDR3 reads CSGRPVPHRHNGYTF. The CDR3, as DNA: TGCAGTGGCCGACCGGTTCCCCACCGACACAATGGCTACACCTTC.

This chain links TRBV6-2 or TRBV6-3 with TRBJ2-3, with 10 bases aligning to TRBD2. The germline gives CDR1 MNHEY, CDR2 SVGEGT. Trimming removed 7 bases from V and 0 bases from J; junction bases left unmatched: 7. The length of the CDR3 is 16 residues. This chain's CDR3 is CASTLSAGGSTDTQYF. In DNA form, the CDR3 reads TGTGCCAGCACCCTTTCAGCGGGAGGGAGCACAGATACGCAGTATTTT.

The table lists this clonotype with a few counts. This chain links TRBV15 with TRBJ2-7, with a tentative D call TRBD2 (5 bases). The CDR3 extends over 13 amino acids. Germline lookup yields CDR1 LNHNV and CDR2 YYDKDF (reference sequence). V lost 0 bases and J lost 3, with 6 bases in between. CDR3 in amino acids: CATSRELVYEQYF. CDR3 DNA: TGTGCCACCAGCAGAGAACTAGTCTACGAGCAGTACTTC. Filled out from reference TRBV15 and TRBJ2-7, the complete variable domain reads DAMVIQNPRYQVTQFGKPVTLSCSQTLNHNVMYWYQQKSSQAPKLLFHYYDKDFNNEADTPDNFQSRRPNTSFCFLDIRSPGLGDTAMYLCATSRELVYEQYFGPGTRLTVT.

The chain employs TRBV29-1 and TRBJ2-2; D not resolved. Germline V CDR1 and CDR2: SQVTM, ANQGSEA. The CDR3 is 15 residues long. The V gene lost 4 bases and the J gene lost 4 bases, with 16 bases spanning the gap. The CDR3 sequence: CSVARRKEGTGELFF. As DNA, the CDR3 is TGCAGCGTTGCGAGGCGTAAGGAAGGCACCGGGGAGCTGTTTTTT.

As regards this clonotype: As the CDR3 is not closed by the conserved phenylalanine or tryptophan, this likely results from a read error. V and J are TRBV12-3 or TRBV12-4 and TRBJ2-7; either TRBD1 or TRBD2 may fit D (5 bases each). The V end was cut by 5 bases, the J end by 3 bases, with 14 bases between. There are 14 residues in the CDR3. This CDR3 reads CASSGDRDVYEQYI. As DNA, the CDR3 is TGTGCCAGCAGTGGGGACCGTGACGTCTACGAGCAGTACATC.

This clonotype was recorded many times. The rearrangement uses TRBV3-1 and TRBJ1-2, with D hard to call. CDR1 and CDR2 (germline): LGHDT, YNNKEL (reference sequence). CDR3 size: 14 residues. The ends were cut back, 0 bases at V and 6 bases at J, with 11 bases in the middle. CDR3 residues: CASSQDARTDGYTF. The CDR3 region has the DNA TGTGCCAGCAGCCAAGACGCCAGGACGGATGGCTACACCTTC.

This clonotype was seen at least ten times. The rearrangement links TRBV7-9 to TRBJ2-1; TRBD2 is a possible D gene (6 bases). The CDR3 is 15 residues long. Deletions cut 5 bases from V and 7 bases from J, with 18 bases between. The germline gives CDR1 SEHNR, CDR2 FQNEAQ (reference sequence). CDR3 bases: TGTGCCAGCAGCCCCCAGTCCGGGAGTGGGAATGAGCAGTTCTTC. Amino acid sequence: CASSPQSGSGNEQFF. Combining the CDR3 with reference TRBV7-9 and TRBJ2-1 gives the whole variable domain DTGVSQNPRHKITKRGQNVTFRCDPISEHNRLYWYRQTLGQGPEFLTYFQNEAQLEKSRLLSDRFSAERPKGSFSTLEIQRTEQGDSAMYLCASSPQSGSGNEQFFGPGTRLTVL.

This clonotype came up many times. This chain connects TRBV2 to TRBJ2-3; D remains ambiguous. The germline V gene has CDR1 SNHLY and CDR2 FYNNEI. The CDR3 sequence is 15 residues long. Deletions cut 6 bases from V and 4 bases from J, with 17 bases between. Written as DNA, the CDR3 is TGTGCCAGCAGGAAGGCAACTTACTCAGCAGATACGCAGTATTTT. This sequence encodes CASRKATYSADTQYF.